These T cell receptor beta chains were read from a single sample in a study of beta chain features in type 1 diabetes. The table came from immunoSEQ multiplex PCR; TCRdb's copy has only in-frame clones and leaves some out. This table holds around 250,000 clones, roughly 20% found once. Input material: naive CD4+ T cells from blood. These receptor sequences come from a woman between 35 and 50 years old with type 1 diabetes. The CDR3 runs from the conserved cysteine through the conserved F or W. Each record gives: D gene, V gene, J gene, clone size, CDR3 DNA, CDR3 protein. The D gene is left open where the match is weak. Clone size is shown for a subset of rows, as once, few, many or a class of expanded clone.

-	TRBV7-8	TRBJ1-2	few	TGTGCCAGCAGCGCCGACAGGTTCTCCGGTGGCTACACCTTC	CASSADRFSGGYTF
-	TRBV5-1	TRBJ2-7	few	TGCGCCAGCAGCGCTACAGGGATGGCCGAGCAGTACTTC	CASSATGMAEQYF
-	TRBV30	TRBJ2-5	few	TGTGCCTGGAGTGGACTGGACCAAGAGACCCAGTACTTC	CAWSGLDQETQYF
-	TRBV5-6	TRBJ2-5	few	TGTGCCAGCAGCTCCGTGGAGACCCAGTACTTC	CASSSVETQYF
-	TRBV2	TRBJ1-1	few	TGTGCCAGCAGCCTCGAGACCCTCGGAGCAGAGGTCGAAGCTTTCTTT	CASSLETLGAEVEAFF
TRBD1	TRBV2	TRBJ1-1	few	TGTGCCAGCACGGGGACAGCGAACACTGAAGCTTTCTTT	CASTGTANTEAFF
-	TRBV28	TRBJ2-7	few	TGTGCCAGCAGTTCGGGAACATCCTACGAGCAGTACTTC	CASSSGTSYEQYF
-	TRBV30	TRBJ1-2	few	TGTGCCTGGAGTGTACCGTACGGCTATGGCTACACCTTC	CAWSVPYGYGYTF
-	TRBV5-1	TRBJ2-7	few	TGCGCCAGCAGCTTGTGGAGAGGCGGGGAGCAGTACTTC	CASSLWRGGEQYF
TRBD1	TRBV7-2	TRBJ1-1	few	TGTGCCAGCAGCTCCTCGGACAGGGTGCCAGCTTTCTTT	CASSSSDRVPAFF
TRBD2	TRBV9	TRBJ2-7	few	TGTGCCAGCAGCGTAGAGATAGCGGGAACAGGCGAGCAGTACTTC	CASSVEIAGTGEQYF
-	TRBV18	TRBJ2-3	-	TGTGCCAGCTCACCCTCAGGAGGGTCAGGAGATACGCAGTATTTT	CASSPSGGSGDTQYF
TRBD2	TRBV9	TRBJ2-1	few	TGTGCCAGCAGCGTAGGAAGCGGGAGGGTCGAGGGGGAGCAGTTCTTC	CASSVGSGRVEGEQFF
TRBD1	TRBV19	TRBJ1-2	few	TGTGCCAGTAGTCTCGATAGGGGGCCCGAGAGAGGCTACACCTTC	CASSLDRGPERGYTF
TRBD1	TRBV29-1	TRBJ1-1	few	TGCAGCGTCCACCGGGACAGTTGGAACACTGAAGCTTTCTTT	CSVHRDSWNTEAFF
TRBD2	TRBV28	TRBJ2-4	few	TGTGCCAGCAGTTTATGGCGGGAGCCTGTAGCCAAAAACATTCAGTACTTC	CASSLWREPVAKNIQYF
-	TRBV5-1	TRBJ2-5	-	TGCGCCAGCAGAGTTACCGGGTTCCAAGAGACCCAGTACTTC	CASRVTGFQETQYF
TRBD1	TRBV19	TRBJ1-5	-	TGTGCCAGTAGTGTGGACAGGGATGGGAATCAGCCCCAGCATTTT	CASSVDRDGNQPQHF
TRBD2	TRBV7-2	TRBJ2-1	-	TGTGCCAGCAGCTTAGGGGCGCGGGAGGGTTGGGATGAGCAGTTCTTC	CASSLGAREGWDEQFF
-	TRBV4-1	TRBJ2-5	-	TGCGCCAGCAGCCAAGATCCCACGGGAGTGGAGACCCAGTACTTC	CASSQDPTGVETQYF
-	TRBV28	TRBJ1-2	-	TGTGCCAGCAGTTCCCAAACAGGACCCCTGGGCTACACCTTC	CASSSQTGPLGYTF
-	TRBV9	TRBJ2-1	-	TGTGCCAGCAGCCCTAGCGTAGGGGAGCAGTTCTTC	CASSPSVGEQFF